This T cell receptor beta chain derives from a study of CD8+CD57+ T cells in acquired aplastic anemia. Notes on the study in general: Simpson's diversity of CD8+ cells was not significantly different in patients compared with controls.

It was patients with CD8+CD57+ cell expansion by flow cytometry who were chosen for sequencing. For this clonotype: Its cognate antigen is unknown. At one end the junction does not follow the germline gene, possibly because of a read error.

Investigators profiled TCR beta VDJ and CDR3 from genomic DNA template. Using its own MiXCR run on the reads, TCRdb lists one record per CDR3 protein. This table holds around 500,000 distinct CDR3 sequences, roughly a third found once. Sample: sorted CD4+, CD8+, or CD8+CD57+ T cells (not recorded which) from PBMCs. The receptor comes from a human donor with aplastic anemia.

The CDR3, as DNA: TGCGCCAGCACTGGGGGCGGTGGCTACACCTTC. It is translated as CASTGGGGYTF. The V call is TRBV7-7, the J call TRBJ1-2, with D tentatively TRBD1 (6 bases). The CDR3 is 11 residues long. Germline-derived CDR1 and CDR2 are SSHAT and FNYEAQ (reference sequence).